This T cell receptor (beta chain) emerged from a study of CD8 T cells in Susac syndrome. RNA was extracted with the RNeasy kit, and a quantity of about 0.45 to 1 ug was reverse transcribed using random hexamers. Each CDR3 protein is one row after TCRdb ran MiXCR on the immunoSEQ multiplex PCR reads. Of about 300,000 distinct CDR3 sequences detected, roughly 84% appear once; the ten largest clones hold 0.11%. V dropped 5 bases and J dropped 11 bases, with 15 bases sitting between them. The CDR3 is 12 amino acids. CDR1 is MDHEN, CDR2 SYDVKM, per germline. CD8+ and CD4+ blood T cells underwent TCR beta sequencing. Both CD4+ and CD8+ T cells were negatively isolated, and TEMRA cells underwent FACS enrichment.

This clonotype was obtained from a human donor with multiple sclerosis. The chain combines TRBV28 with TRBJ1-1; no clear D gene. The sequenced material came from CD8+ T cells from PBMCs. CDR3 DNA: TGTGCCAGCAGTCTTGGACGGAATGGGGCTTTCTTT. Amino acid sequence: CASSLGRNGAFF. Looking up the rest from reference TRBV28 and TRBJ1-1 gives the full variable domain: DVKVTQSSRYLVKRTGEKVFLECVQDMDHENMFWYRQDPGLGLRLIYFSYDVKMKEKGDIPEGYSVSREKKERFSLILESASTNQTSMYLCASSLGRNGAFFGQGTRLTVV.